A single sample gave rise to the 15 T cell receptor beta chains below, sequenced in a study of shared clonotypes between healthy human individuals. Clones were sequenced by immunoSEQ multiplex PCR, and TCRdb holds only the in-frame ones, with some missing. Of about 480,000 clones listed, around 79% are singletons. Sequenced sample: PBMCs. The source of these receptors is a middle-aged woman in good health. Some clones in this sample may be carry-over from other donors' samples.

The V and J genes are TRBV4-3 and TRBJ1-6; a possible D gene is TRBD1 (6 bases). Trimming stripped 0 bases from V and 7 bases from J, with 13 bases between. Germline lookup yields CDR1 LGHNA and CDR2 YSLEER. The CDR3 contains 16 residues. The CDR3 nucleotides read TGCGCCAGCAGCCAAGATCGAGGGGGGACCAATTCACCCCTCCACTTT. Its protein product is CASSQDRGGTNSPLHF.

This chain joins TRBV10-1 and TRBJ2-7; D possibly corresponds to TRBD2 (5 bases). V lost 0 bases and J 6 bases, leaving 9 bases between the germline ends. CDR1 WNHNN and CDR2 SYGVQD come from the germline V gene (reference sequence). This CDR3 has 13 amino acids. The CDR3 nucleotides read TGCGCCAGCAGTGAGTCGAGGGCCAGCGAGCAGTACTTC. Its translation is CASSESRASEQYF.

This chain joins TRBV5-1 and TRBJ1-5; no reliable D call. Germline CDR1 SGHRS, CDR2 YFSETQ. Trimming left V 0 bases short and J 7 bases short, with 8 bases between. The CDR3 totals 13 residues. CDR3 loop: CASSLGDFQPQHF. The CDR3 nucleotides read TGCGCCAGCAGCTTGGGGGATTTCCAGCCCCAGCATTTT.

The V call is TRBV19, the J call TRBJ2-7; 7 bases match TRBD2. The CDR3 loop spans 14 amino acids. Germline CDR1 is LNHDA and CDR2 is SQIVND (reference sequence). V dropped 6 bases and J dropped 3; count of bases not matched to a gene: 8. The CDR3 coding sequence is TGTGCCAGTAGCCCCCGGGCGGGAGACTACGAGCAGTACTTC. It codes for CASSPRAGDYEQYF.

The chain combines TRBV18 with TRBJ2-2, with D perhaps given as TRBD1 or TRBD2 (5 bases each). The V and J ends lost 1 base and 0 bases respectively, with 9 bases between them. CDR1 KGHSH and CDR2 LQKENI come from the germline V gene. This CDR3 has 16 amino acids. The CDR3 protein is CASSPLRDPNTGELFF. CDR3 in DNA: TGTGCCAGCTCACCACTCAGGGACCCGAACACCGGGGAGCTGTTTTTT.

CDR3 in amino acids: CAWSVFGQYTGELFF. CDR3 DNA: TGTGCCTGGAGTGTATTTGGGCAGTACACCGGGGAGCTGTTTTTT. The chain is built from TRBV30 and TRBJ2-2; no clear D gene. Trimming removed 0 bases from V and 3 bases from J, with 11 bases in between. Looked up from germline, CDR1 is GTSNPN and CDR2 is SVGIG (reference sequence). The CDR3 runs 15 residues.

This clone is a singleton in its sample. The chain is built from TRBV27 and TRBJ1-2; D perhaps matches TRBD1 (5 bases). CDR3 length: 13 amino acids. Per the germline V gene, CDR1 is MNHEY and CDR2 is SMNVEV (reference sequence). Deletions cut 3 bases from V and 6 bases from J, with 11 bases between. This CDR3 reads CASSFRALHGYTF. In DNA, the CDR3 is TGTGCCAGCAGTTTCAGGGCCCTCCATGGCTACACCTTC.

The chain couples TRBV30 to TRBJ1-1; unclear D gene. This CDR3 comprises 13 residues. V shed 4 bases and J shed 6 bases, with 15 bases lying between them. CDR1 and CDR2 (germline): GTSNPN, SVGIG (reference sequence). The CDR3 is CAWIQALGAEAFF. In DNA form, the CDR3 reads TGTGCCTGGATCCAGGCTCTCGGGGCTGAAGCTTTCTTT.

This chain joins TRBV11-2 and TRBJ2-3, with D uncertain. This CDR3 comprises 13 residues. Trimming took off 3 bases at V and 6 bases at J, with 10 bases between the two ends. The V gene's germline CDR1 is SGHAT and CDR2 FQNNGV. This CDR3 reads CASSFPDQDTQYF. CDR3 DNA sequence: TGTGCCAGCAGCTTTCCAGATCAGGATACGCAGTATTTT.

This chain joins TRBV28 and TRBJ2-7; D is uncertain. Germline CDR1 reads MDHEN; CDR2 reads SYDVKM. V was clipped by 10 bases and J by 0 bases, with 7 bases between them. This CDR3 contains 11 residues. In nucleotides, the CDR3 is TGTGCCACCGGTACCTCCTACGAGCAGTACTTC. This translates into CATGTSYEQYF.

The chain has TRBV4-3 and TRBJ2-2; D uncertain. CDR3 length: 16 amino acids. Germline CDR1 LGHNA, CDR2 YSLEER. Trimming cost V 1 base and J 8 bases, with 17 bases left between them. The CDR3 loop is CASSQAVSSSEGELFF. The CDR3 DNA is TGCGCCAGCAGCCAAGCCGTTTCTAGTAGTGAGGGGGAGCTGTTTTTT.

The chain links TRBV6-1 to TRBJ1-1; TRBD1 matches 8 bases. The CDR3 sequence is 14 residues long. In germline, CDR1 is MNHNS, CDR2 SASEGT. Trimming cost V 6 bases and J 3 bases; bases outside gene matches: 6. The CDR3 coding sequence is TGTGCCAGCAGCCGGACAGGGAGGCACACTGAAGCTTTCTTT. Its protein product is CASSRTGRHTEAFF.

Here the CDR3 DNA reads TGTGCCAGCAGCCTCTCTGCCGCCTACGAGCAGTACTTC. Protein sequence: CASSLSAAYEQYF. The chain recombines TRBV7-2 with TRBJ2-7; D remains ambiguous. The CDR3 length is 13 residues. Trimming stripped 5 bases from V and 2 bases from J, with 10 bases between. Germline-derived CDR1 and CDR2 are SGHTA and FQGNSA. Complete variable domain (other parts from reference TRBV7-2 and TRBJ2-7): GAGVSQSPSNKVTEKGKDVELRCDPISGHTALYWYRQSLGQGLEFLIYFQGNSAPDKSGLPSDRFSAERTGGSVSTLTIQRTQQEDSAVYLCASSLSAAYEQYFGPGTRLTVT.

The genes are TRBV4-2 and TRBJ2-7; D is perhaps TRBD1 (5 bases). Germline CDR1 is LGHNA and CDR2 is YNFKEQ. The V and J ends lost 1 base and 2 bases respectively, with 12 bases between them. The CDR3 has 15 residues. The CDR3, as DNA: TGTGCCAGCAGCCAAGGGGTAGGGGCCCCCTACGAGCAGTACTTC. It encodes CASSQGVGAPYEQYF.

This chain joins TRBV6-4 and TRBJ2-2; D could derive from TRBD1 or TRBD2 (5 bases each). Per the germline V gene, CDR1 is MRHNA and CDR2 is SNTAGT. This CDR3 is built from 15 residues. Between the trimmed V and J ends, which lost 4 bases and 5 bases, there was a span of 14 bases. Here the CDR3 DNA reads TGTGCCAGCAGTGTCCGGGGCGACGCGACCGGGGAGCTGTTTTTT. Its translation is CASSVRGDATGELFF.